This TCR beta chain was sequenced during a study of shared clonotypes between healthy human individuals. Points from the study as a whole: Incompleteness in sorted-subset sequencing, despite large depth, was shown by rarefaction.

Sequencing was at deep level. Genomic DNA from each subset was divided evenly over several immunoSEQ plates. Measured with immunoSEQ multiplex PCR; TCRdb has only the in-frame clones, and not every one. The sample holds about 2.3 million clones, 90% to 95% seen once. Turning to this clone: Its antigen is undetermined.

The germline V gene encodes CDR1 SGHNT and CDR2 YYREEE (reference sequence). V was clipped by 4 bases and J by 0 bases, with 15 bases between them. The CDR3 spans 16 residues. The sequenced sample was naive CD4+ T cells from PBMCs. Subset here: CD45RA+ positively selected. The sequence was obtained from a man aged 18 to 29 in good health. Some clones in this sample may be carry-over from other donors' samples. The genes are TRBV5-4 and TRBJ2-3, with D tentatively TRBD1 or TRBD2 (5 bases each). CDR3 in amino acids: CASSHSGTGSTDTQYF. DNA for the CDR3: TGTGCCAGCAGCCACTCCGGGACGGGGAGCACAGATACGCAGTATTTT.